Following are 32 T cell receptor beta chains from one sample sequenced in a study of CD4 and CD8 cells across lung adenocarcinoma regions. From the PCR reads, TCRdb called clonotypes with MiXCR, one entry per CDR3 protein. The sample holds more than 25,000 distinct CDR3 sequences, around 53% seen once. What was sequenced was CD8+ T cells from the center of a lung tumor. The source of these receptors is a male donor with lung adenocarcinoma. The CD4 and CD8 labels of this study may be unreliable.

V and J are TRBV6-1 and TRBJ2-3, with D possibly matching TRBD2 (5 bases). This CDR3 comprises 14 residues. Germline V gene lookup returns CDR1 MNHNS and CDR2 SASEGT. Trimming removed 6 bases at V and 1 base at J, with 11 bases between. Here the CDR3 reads CASRLGLGTDTQYF. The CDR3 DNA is TGTGCCAGCAGACTAGGACTCGGCACAGATACGCAGTATTTT.

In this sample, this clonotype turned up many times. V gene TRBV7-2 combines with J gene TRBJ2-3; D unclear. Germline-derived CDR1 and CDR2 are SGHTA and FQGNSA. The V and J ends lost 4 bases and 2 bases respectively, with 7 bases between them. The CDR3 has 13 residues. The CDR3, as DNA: TGTGCCAGCAGCTCAGGAGTCACAGATACGCAGTATTTT. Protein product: CASSSGVTDTQYF.

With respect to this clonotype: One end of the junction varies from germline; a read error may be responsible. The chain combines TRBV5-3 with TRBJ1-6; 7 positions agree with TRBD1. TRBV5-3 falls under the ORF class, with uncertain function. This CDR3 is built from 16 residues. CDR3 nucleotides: TGTGCCAGAAGCTTGAGGGGGCGGGGGGTCAAAAATATTCAGTACTTT. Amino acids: CARSLRGRGVKNIQYF.

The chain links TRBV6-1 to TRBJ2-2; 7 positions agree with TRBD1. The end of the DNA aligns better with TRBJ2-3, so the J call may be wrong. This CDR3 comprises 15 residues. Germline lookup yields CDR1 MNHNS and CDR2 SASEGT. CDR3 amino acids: CARSGQAVGTGEQYF. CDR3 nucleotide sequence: TGTGCCAGGAGCGGACAGGCTGTTGGGACCGGGGAGCAGTATTTT.

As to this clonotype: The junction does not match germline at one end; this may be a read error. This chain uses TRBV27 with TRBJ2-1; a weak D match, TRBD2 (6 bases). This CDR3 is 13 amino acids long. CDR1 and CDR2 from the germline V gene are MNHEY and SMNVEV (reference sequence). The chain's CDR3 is CASRGDLARRDIF. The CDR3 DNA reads TGTGCCAGCAGAGGGGACTTGGCTAGGAGGGATATCTTC.

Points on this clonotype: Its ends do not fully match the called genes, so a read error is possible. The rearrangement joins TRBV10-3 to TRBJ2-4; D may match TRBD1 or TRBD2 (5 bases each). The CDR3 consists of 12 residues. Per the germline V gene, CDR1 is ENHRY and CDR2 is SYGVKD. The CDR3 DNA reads TGTGCGGGGCAGAGGGCCAAAGACACTCAGTATTTC. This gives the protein CAGQRAKDTQYF.

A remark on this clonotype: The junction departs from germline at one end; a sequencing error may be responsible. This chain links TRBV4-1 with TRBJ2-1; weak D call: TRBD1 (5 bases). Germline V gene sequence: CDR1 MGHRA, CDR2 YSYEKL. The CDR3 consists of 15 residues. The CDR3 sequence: CASSQVQDISNAQFF. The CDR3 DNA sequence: TGCGCCAGCAGCCAAGTCCAGGACATAAGCAATGCGCAGTTCTTT.

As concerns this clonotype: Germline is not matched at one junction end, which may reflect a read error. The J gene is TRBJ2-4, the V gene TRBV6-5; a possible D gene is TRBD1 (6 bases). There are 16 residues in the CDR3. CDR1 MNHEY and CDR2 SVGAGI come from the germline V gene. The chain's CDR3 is CASSYLGLGAVNMQYF. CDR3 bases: TGTGCCAGCAGTTATTTGGGGCTGGGGGCCGTAAACATGCAGTACTTC.

The CDR3 coding sequence is TGTGCCAGCAGTGCGGCGGGACGAGCGAACCAAGATACGCAGTACTTC. Translated: CASSAAGRANQDTQYF. This chain uses TRBV6-1 with TRBJ2-5; a possible D gene is TRBD2 (6 bases). The CDR3 spans 16 residues. Trimming pared 4 bases from V and 11 bases from J, leaving 26 bases between. CDR1 and CDR2 from the germline V gene are MNHNS and SASEGT.

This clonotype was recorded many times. CDR3 bases: TGTGCCAGCAGTGACTCGAGCAGGGCTTGGGAGCAGTTCTTC. Its protein product is CASSDSSRAWEQFF. This rearrangement joins TRBV6-4 to TRBJ2-1; possibly TRBD1 for D (5 bases). V gave up 0 bases and J gave up 10 bases, with 13 bases separating them. Germline V gene lookup returns CDR1 MRHNA and CDR2 SNTAGT. The CDR3 sequence is 14 residues long.

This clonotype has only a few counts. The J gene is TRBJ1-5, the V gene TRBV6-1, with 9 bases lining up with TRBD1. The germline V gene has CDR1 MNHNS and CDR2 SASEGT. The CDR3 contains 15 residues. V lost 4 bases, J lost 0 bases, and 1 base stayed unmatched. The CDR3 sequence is CASSGQGVSNQPQHF. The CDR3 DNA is TGTGCCAGCAGTGGACAGGGGGTTAGCAATCAGCCCCAGCATTTT.

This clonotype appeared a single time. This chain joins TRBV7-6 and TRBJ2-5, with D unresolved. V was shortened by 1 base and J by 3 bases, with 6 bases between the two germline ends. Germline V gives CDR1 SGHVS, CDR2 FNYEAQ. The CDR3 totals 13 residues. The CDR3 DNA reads TGTGCCAGCAGCTTAGGGGTGGAAGAGACCCAGTACTTC. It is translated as CASSLGVEETQYF.

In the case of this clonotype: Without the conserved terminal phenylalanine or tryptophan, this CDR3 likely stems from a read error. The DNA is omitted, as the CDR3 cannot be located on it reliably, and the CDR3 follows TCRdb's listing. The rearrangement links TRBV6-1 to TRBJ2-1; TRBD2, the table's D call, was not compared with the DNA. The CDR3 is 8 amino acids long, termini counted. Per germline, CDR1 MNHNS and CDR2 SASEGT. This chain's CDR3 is CASRRGTS.

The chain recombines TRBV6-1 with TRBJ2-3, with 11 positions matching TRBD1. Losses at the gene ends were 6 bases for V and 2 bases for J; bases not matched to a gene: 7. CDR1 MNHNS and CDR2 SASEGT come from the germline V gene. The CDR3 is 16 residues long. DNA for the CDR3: TGTGCCAGCAGCGACGGACAGGGGGCCCACACAGATACGCAGTATTTT. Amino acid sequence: CASSDGQGAHTDTQYF.

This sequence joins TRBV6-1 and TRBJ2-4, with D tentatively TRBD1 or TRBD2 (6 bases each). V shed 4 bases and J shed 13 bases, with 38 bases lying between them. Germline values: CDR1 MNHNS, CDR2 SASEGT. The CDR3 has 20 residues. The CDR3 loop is CASSGTRGGLGGLAQDTQYF. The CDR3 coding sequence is TGTGCCAGCAGTGGGACCCGAGGGGGGCTCGGGGGCTTAGCCCAAGACACCCAGTACTTC.

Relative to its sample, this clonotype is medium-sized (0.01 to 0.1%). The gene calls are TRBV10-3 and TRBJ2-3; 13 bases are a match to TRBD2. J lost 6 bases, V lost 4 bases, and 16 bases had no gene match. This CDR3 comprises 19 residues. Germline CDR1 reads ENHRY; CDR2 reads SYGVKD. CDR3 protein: CAISVPLTTSGRGLDTQYF. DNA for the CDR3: TGTGCCATCAGTGTACCCCTGACCACTAGCGGGAGGGGCTTGGATACGCAGTATTTT.

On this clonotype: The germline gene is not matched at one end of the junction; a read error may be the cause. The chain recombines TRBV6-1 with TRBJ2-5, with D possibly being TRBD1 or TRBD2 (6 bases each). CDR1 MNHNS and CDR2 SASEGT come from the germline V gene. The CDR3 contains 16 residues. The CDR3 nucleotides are TGTGCCAGCAGGGGAGTCGGGGGCGGGGACCAAGAGACGCAGTACTTC. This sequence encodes CASRGVGGGDQETQYF.

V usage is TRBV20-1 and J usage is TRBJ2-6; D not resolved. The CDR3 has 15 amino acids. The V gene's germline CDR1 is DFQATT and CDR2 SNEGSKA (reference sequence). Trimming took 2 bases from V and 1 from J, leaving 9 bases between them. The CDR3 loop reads CSARQLLSGANVLTF. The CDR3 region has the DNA TGCAGTGCTAGACAGCTCCTTTCTGGGGCCAACGTCCTGACTTTC.

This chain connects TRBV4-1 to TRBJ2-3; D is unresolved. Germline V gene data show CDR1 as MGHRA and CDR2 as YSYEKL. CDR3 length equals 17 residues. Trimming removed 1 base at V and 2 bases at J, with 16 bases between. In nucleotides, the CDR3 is TGCGCCAGCAGCCAAGGAGCGAGGCATTTACCCACAGATACGCAGTATTTT. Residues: CASSQGARHLPTDTQYF.

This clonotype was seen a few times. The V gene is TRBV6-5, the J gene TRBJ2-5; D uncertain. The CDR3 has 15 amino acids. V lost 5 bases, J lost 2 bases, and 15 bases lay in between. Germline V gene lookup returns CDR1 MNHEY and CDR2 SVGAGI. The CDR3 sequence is CASSLVGREQETQYF. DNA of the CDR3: TGTGCCAGCAGTCTAGTCGGGCGTGAACAAGAGACCCAGTACTTC.

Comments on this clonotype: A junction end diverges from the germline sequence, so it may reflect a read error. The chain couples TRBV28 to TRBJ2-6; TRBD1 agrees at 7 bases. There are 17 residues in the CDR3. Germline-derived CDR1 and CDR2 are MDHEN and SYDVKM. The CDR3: CASRQSVGGSGASVLTF. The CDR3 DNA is TGTGCCAGCAGGCAAAGCGTAGGGGGCTCTGGGGCCAGCGTCCTGACCTTC.

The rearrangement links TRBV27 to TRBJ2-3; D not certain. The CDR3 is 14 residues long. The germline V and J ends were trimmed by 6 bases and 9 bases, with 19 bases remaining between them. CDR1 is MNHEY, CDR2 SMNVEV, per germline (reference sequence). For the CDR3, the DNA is TGTGCCAGCAGGCGGCTGGCGGCCAAAAACACGCAGTATTTT. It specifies CASRRLAAKNTQYF.

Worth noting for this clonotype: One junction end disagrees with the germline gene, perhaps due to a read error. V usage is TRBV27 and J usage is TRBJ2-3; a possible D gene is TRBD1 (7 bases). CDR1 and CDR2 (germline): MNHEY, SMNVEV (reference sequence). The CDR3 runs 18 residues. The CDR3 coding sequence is TGTGCCAGCAGTTTAGCGCGGATCGGGAGAGGGGGCACAGATACCCAGTATTTC. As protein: CASSLARIGRGGTDTQYF.

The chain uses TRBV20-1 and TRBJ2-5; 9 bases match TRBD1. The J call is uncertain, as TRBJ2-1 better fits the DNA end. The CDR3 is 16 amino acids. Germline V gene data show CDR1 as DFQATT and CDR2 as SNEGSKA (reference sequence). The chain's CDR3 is CSARGWTGAHQETQFF. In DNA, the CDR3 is TGCAGTGCTAGAGGATGGACAGGGGCCCACCAAGAGACCCAGTTCTTC.

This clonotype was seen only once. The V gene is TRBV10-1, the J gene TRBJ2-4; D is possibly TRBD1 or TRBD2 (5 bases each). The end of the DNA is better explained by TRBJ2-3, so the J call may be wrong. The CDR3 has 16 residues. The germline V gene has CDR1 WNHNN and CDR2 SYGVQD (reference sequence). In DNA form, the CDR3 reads TGCGCCACCCTTCTTCCGGGGCTGCGGGCCAAAGACACGCAGTATTTT. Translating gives CATLLPGLRAKDTQYF.

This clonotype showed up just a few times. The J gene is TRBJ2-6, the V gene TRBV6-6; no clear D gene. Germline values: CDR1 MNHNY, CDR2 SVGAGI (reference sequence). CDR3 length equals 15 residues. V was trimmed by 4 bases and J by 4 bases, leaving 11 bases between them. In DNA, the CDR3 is TGTGCCAGCAGTTCCCCCGAGTCGGGGGCCAACGTCCTGACTTTC. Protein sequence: CASSSPESGANVLTF.

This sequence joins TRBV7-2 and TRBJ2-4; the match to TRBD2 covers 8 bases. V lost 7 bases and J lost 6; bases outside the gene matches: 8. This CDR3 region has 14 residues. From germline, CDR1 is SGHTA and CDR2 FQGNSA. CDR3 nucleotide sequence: TGTGCCAGCACCCTCGGGAGGGGCGGAAACATTCAGTACTTC. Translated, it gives CASTLGRGGNIQYF.

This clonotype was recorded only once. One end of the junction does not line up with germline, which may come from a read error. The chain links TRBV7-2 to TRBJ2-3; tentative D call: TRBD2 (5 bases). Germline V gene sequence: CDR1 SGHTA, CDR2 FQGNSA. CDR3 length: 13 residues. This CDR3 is CATGLRAKDTQYF. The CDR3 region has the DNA TGTGCCACGGGGTTGCGAGCCAAAGATACTCAGTATTTC.

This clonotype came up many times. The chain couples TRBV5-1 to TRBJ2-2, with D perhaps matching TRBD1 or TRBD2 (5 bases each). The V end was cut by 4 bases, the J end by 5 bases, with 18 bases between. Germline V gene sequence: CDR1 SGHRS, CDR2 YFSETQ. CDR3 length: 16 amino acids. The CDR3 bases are TGCGCCAGCAGCCCCGGGACGGTCTTGGAGACCGGGGAGCTGTTTTTT. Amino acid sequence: CASSPGTVLETGELFF.

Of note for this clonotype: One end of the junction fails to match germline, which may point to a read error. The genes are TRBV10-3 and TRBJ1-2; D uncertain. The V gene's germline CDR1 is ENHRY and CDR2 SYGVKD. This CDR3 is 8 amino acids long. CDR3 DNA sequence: TGTGCTAACTATGGCTCCACCTTC. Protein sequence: CANYGSTF.

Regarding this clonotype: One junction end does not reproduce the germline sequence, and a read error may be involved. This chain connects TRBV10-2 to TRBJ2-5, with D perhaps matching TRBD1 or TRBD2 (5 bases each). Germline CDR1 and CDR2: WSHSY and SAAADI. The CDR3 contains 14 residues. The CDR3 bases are TGCGCGGGGCGCGGGTTGCGTGACCAAAAGACCCAGTACTTC. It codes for CAGRGLRDQKTQYF.

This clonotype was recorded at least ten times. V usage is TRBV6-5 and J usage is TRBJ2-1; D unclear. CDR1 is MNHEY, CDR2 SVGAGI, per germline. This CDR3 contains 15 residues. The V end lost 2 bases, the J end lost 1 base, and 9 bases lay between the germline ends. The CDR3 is CASSYERRSYNEQFF. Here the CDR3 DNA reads TGTGCCAGCAGTTACGAGCGTCGGTCCTACAATGAGCAGTTCTTC.